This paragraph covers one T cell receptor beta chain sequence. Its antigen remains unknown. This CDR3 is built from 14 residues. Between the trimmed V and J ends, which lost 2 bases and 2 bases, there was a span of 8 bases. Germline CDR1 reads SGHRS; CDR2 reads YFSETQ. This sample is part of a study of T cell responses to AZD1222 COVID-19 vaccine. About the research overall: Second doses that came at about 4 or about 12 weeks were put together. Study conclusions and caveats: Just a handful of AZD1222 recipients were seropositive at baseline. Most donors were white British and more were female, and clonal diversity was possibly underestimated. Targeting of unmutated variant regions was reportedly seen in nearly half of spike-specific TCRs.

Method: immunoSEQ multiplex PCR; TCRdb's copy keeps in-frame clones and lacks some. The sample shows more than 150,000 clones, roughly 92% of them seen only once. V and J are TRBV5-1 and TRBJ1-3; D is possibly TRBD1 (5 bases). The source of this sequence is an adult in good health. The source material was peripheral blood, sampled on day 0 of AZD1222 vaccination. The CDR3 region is CASSFGAAGNTIYF. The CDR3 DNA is TGCGCCAGCAGCTTTGGGGCTGCTGGAAACACCATATATTTT.